A single sample gave rise to the 18 T cell receptor beta chains below, sequenced in a study of blood T cell repertoires in COVID-19. The data were produced by immunoSEQ multiplex PCR, yet TCRdb's version contains in-frame clones alone and is incomplete. The sample yields 75,000 to 95,000 clones, about 82% seen once. Sequenced: peripheral blood. Source of these receptors: a man aged 45 to 65 with acute or convalescent COVID-19.

This clone was found a few times. V usage is TRBV5-6 and J usage is TRBJ1-2; D uncertain. The CDR3 covers 13 residues. In germline, CDR1 is SGHDT, CDR2 YYEEEE. Trimming removed 0 bases at V and 2 bases at J, with 5 bases between. The chain's CDR3 is CASSLDSNYGYTF. The CDR3 nucleotides are TGTGCCAGCAGCTTGGACAGCAACTATGGCTACACCTTC.

CDR3 bases: TGTGCCAGCAGCCGCGGGGACAGGGGGCAGGAGACCCAGTACTTC. This gives the protein CASSRGDRGQETQYF. This chain joins TRBV28 and TRBJ2-5; 12 nucleotides match TRBD1. The CDR3 loop spans 15 amino acids. The germline gives CDR1 MDHEN, CDR2 SYDVKM. After removal of 6 bases from V and 5 bases from J, the junction contained 7 bases not matched to a gene. The full variable domain, its missing parts supplied by reference TRBV28 and TRBJ2-5, is DVKVTQSSRYLVKRTGEKVFLECVQDMDHENMFWYRQDPGLGLRLIYFSYDVKMKEKGDIPEGYSVSREKKERFSLILESASTNQTSMYLCASSRGDRGQETQYFGPGTRLLVL.

The chain combines TRBV19 with TRBJ2-7, with 8 nucleotides matching TRBD1. Germline CDR1 LNHDA, CDR2 SQIVND (reference sequence). V shed 10 bases, J shed 2 bases, and the junction held 16 bases outside the gene matches. This CDR3 has 16 residues. The CDR3 sequence: CATQGAPSVNAYEQYF. The CDR3 nucleotides read TGTGCCACCCAGGGGGCACCCTCCGTAAACGCCTACGAGCAGTACTTC.

This chain links TRBV7-2 with TRBJ1-5, with unresolved D. CDR1 and CDR2 from the germline V gene are SGHTA and FQGNSA. The germline V and J ends were trimmed by 5 bases and 1 base, with 15 bases remaining between them. This CDR3 region has 16 residues. The CDR3 DNA follows: TGTGCCAGCAGCCCATTTTCGGCAGGCAGCAATCAGCCCCAGCATTTT. As protein: CASSPFSAGSNQPQHF.

Turning to this clone: Other nucleotide sequences in the sample specify the same CDR3. The chain uses TRBV12-3 or TRBV12-4 and TRBJ2-7; D perhaps matches TRBD1 (5 bases). The V and J ends lost 5 bases and 4 bases respectively, with 9 bases between them. The CDR3 is 12 amino acids. Here the CDR3 reads CASSADSYEQYF. In DNA form, the CDR3 reads TGTGCCAGCAGTGCCGACAGTTACGAGCAGTACTTC.

The chain joins TRBV27 to TRBJ2-2; 8 bases align to TRBD2. Germline values: CDR1 MNHEY, CDR2 SMNVEV (reference sequence). With 3 bases clipped from V and 4 bases from J, the junction kept 7 bases outside the gene matches. The CDR3 runs 16 residues. The chain's CDR3 is CASSLGPAGVTGELFF. The CDR3 nucleotides read TGTGCCAGCAGTTTGGGGCCAGCGGGAGTCACCGGGGAGCTGTTTTTT.

The gene calls are TRBV27 and TRBJ2-5, with 16 bases that match TRBD2. In germline, CDR1 is MNHEY, CDR2 SMNVEV (reference sequence). CDR3 length: 18 amino acids. V was clipped by 5 bases and J by 5 bases; unmatched bases: 11. The DNA for the CDR3 is TGTGCCAGCAGTCCTGCGGGACTAGCGGGGGGGTTTGGGGAGACCCAGTACTTC. As protein: CASSPAGLAGGFGETQYF.

The genes are TRBV19 and TRBJ1-1; D gene unclear. Trimming stripped 4 bases from V and 7 bases from J, with 10 bases between. The CDR3 runs 12 residues. CDR1 is LNHDA and CDR2 is SQIVND in the germline V gene (reference sequence). The chain's CDR3 is CASSTREGEAFF. CDR3 in DNA: TGTGCCAGTAGTACCCGAGAGGGTGAAGCTTTCTTT.

The chain has TRBV2 and TRBJ2-7, with TRBD1 matching over 9 bases. V lost 5 bases, J lost 6 bases, and 8 bases stayed unmatched. Germline V gives CDR1 SNHLY, CDR2 FYNNEI. The CDR3 contains 14 residues. The CDR3 nucleotides are TGTGCCAGCAGTACCGGGACAGGGTCCGGCGAGCAGTACTTC. Encoded protein: CASSTGTGSGEQYF.

This sequence joins TRBV10-2 and TRBJ1-2, with TRBD1 identical over 8 bases. The junction had 4 bases not matched to a gene; V was cut back by 2 bases and J by 8 bases. The germline gives CDR1 WSHSY, CDR2 SAAADI. The length of the CDR3 is 13 residues. CDR3 nucleotides: TGCGCCAGCAGTGAGGGGACAGGAGGGGGCTACACCTTC. Protein product: CASSEGTGGGYTF.

This chain connects TRBV4-3 to TRBJ2-3; D is undetermined. Germline CDR1 reads LGHNA; CDR2 reads YSLEER. Trimming stripped 0 bases from V and 6 bases from J, with 13 bases between. The CDR3 sequence is 15 residues long. CDR3 amino acids: CASSQDWVDSDTQYF. DNA of the CDR3: TGCGCCAGCAGCCAAGATTGGGTAGACTCGGATACGCAGTATTTT.

This chain connects TRBV3-1 (or the pseudogene TRBV3-2) to TRBJ2-5, with 11 positions matching TRBD2. Trimming at V came to 1 base and at J to 5 bases, leaving 9 bases not matched to a gene. Germline values: CDR1 LGHDT, CDR2 YNNKEL (reference sequence). This CDR3 spans 17 amino acids. As DNA, the CDR3 is TGTGCCAGCAGCCAAGGCCGTAGCGGGAGGGCCGGGGAGACCCAGTACTTC. Translation: CASSQGRSGRAGETQYF.

This clone was seen only once. The CDR3 reads CASSLADRHYSNQPQHF. In nucleotides, the CDR3 is TGTGCCAGCAGTTTAGCGGACAGGCACTATAGCAATCAGCCCCAGCATTTT. The rearrangement links TRBV28 to TRBJ1-5; 7 positions agree with TRBD1. Germline loops: CDR1 MDHEN, CDR2 SYDVKM. V shed 2 bases and J 0 bases; nucleotides not matched to a gene: 7. The length of the CDR3 is 17 residues.

This rearrangement joins TRBV10-3 to TRBJ1-5, with 8 bases lining up with TRBD1. Germline values: CDR1 ENHRY, CDR2 SYGVKD. The CDR3 is 14 residues long. The J segment lost 5 bases and the V segment lost 4 bases, leaving 4 bases of the junction unmatched. The CDR3 sequence: CAISAQGVDQPQHF. Written as DNA, the CDR3 is TGTGCCATCAGTGCACAGGGGGTGGATCAGCCCCAGCATTTT.

V is TRBV4-3 and J is TRBJ1-2; weak D call: TRBD1 (5 bases). The V end was cut by 0 bases, the J end by 2 bases, with 10 bases between. The CDR3 contains 15 residues. Germline V gives CDR1 LGHNA, CDR2 YSLEER. CDR3 residues: CASSQERGNNYGYTF. In DNA form, the CDR3 reads TGCGCCAGCAGCCAAGAACGGGGGAACAACTATGGCTACACCTTC.

This rearrangement joins TRBV2 to TRBJ2-5, with TRBD2 matching 7 bases. Germline CDR1 reads SNHLY; CDR2 reads FYNNEI. This CDR3 is built from 15 residues. V lost 6 bases and J lost 4; bases outside the gene matches: 11. CDR3 sequence reads: CASRNPSGIGETQYF. CDR3 DNA sequence: TGTGCCAGCAGAAACCCTAGCGGAATCGGAGAGACCCAGTACTTC.

The rearrangement links TRBV5-6 to TRBJ1-4; a possible D gene is TRBD1 (5 bases). The CDR3 runs 14 residues. Between the trimmed V and J ends, which lost 0 bases and 4 bases, there was a span of 7 bases. Germline CDR1 SGHDT, CDR2 YYEEEE. The CDR3: CASSLGGINEKLFF. The CDR3 region has the DNA TGTGCCAGCAGCTTGGGGGGCATTAATGAAAAACTGTTTTTT.

The chain couples TRBV24-1 to TRBJ2-2; no definite D call. Germline CDR1 and CDR2: KGHDR and SFDVKD. Trimming removed 1 base at V and 1 base at J, with 9 bases between. The length of the CDR3 is 16 residues. The CDR3 coding sequence is TGTGCCACCAGTGATTTTAAGGCAGGGAACACCGGGGAGCTGTTTTTT. It codes for CATSDFKAGNTGELFF.